What follows are 23 T cell receptor beta chains derived from one specimen sequenced in a study of blood T cell repertoires in COVID-19 (dated by TCRdb to about 2020). The protocol used for the library was the immunoSEQ multiplex PCR assay. TCRdb stores this immuneACCESS table with in-frame sequences only. Part of the clones is absent; in the studies checked, under half of the shortfall reflects unresolved V genes, and no reason is known for the rest. This sample has about 340,000 clones in its table, and roughly 90% of those were observed once. Approximately 7.4% of the sample belongs to the ten largest clones. Specimen: peripheral blood. These receptor sequences come from a woman in her 70s with COVID-19, enrolled during active disease.

This rearrangement joins TRBV20-1 to TRBJ2-2, with D perhaps TRBD1 (6 bases). The germline V gene encodes CDR1 DFQATT and CDR2 SNEGSKA (reference sequence). The CDR3 contains 12 residues. Deletions cut 3 bases from V and 6 bases from J, with 8 bases between. CDR3 bases: TGCAGTGCTAGTACAGGGTCCGGGGAGCTGTTTTTT. It codes for CSASTGSGELFF.

The rearrangement uses TRBV5-1 and TRBJ2-5, with D possibly matching TRBD2 (6 bases). V lost 2 bases and J 2 bases, leaving 13 bases between the germline ends. CDR1 and CDR2 from the germline V gene are SGHRS and YFSETQ. The CDR3 runs to 15 residues. DNA for the CDR3: TGCGCCAGCAGCTTTATTGGGGGGACTCAAGAGACCCAGTACTTC. Amino acid sequence: CASSFIGGTQETQYF.

A word on this clone: Within the sample, other DNA sequences also encode this same CDR3. The V call is TRBV10-3, the J call TRBJ1-5; TRBD1 might be the D (6 bases). V gave up 6 bases and J gave up 2 bases, with 8 bases separating them. The CDR3 has 13 residues. Germline CDR1 is ENHRY and CDR2 is SYGVKD. The CDR3 DNA is TGTGCCATCAGCGCAGGGGGCAATCAGCCCCAGCATTTT. Residues: CAISAGGNQPQHF.

The V gene is TRBV24-1, the J gene TRBJ1-4, with 9 bases aligning to TRBD1. The CDR3 runs to 15 residues. The V gene's germline CDR1 is KGHDR and CDR2 SFDVKD. V dropped 2 bases and J dropped 10; count of bases not matched to a gene: 7. The CDR3: CATSDSGTGQGKLFF. The CDR3 nucleotides are TGTGCCACCAGTGATTCCGGGACAGGGCAGGGAAAACTGTTTTTT.

The gene calls are TRBV4-2 and TRBJ2-3; D not certain. CDR3 length: 13 residues. CDR1 LGHNA and CDR2 YNFKEQ come from the germline V gene. Trimming took 0 bases from V and 6 from J, leaving 7 bases between them. For the CDR3, the DNA is TGTGCCAGCAGCCAAGATTTTCCGGATACGCAGTATTTT. It encodes CASSQDFPDTQYF.

The rearrangement joins TRBV6-5 to TRBJ1-2; no firm D call. CDR3 length: 14 residues. Between the trimmed V and J ends, which lost 6 bases and 6 bases, there was a span of 17 bases. Germline V gives CDR1 MNHEY, CDR2 SVGAGI. The chain's CDR3 is CASRRPGGRDGYTF. The CDR3 DNA follows: TGTGCCAGCAGGCGACCGGGAGGGAGAGATGGCTACACCTTC.

The chain is built from TRBV15 and TRBJ1-2; possibly TRBD1 for D (5 bases). V lost 0 bases to trimming and J lost 3 bases, with 11 bases between them. Germline lookup yields CDR1 LNHNV and CDR2 YYDKDF (reference sequence). There are 15 residues in the CDR3. The CDR3 bases are TGTGCCACCAGCAGAGAAGGCAGGGAGGACTATGGCTACACCTTC. Translating gives CATSREGREDYGYTF.

The V and J genes are TRBV7-9 and TRBJ1-2, with TRBD1 matching 10 bases. After removal of 5 bases from V and 0 bases from J, the junction contained 9 bases not matched to a gene. There are 17 residues in the CDR3. Germline CDR1 SEHNR, CDR2 FQNEAQ (reference sequence). The CDR3 reads CASSLRTGGPANYGYTF. CDR3 bases: TGTGCCAGCAGCCTAAGGACAGGGGGACCGGCTAACTATGGCTACACCTTC.

V usage is TRBV4-1 and J usage is TRBJ1-6, with TRBD1 matching 10 bases. The CDR3 sequence is 16 residues long. Germline loops: CDR1 MGHRA, CDR2 YSYEKL. The V and J ends lost 3 bases and 9 bases, in that order; junction bases with no gene match: 8. CDR3 in amino acids: CASSQYPGQGSSPLHF. The CDR3 DNA follows: TGCGCCAGCAGCCAGTATCCGGGACAGGGGTCTTCACCCCTCCACTTT.

V and J are TRBV19 and TRBJ2-3, with 9 bases aligning to TRBD2. V lost 3 bases and J lost 2; bases outside the gene matches: 3. The CDR3 loop spans 15 amino acids. Germline-derived CDR1 and CDR2 are LNHDA and SQIVND (reference sequence). CDR3: CASSMGGGATDTQYF. The CDR3 nucleotides are TGTGCCAGTAGTATGGGCGGGGGGGCCACAGATACGCAGTATTTT.

V is TRBV6-5 and J is TRBJ1-5; D unresolved. CDR3 length equals 13 residues. Germline V gene lookup returns CDR1 MNHEY and CDR2 SVGAGI. Trimming stripped 6 bases from V and 7 bases from J, with 13 bases between. In nucleotides, the CDR3 is TGTGCCAGCAGGGACTCCATCAACCAGCCCCAGCATTTT. Amino acids: CASRDSINQPQHF.

V and J are TRBV6-5 and TRBJ1-2; D possibly corresponds to TRBD1 (6 bases). The CDR3 is 12 amino acids. Trimming took 5 bases from V and 4 from J, leaving 8 bases between them. Germline values: CDR1 MNHEY, CDR2 SVGAGI. DNA for the CDR3: TGTGCCAGCAGTCTACAGGGCTATGGCTACACCTTC. Protein sequence: CASSLQGYGYTF.

The chain employs TRBV18 and TRBJ2-6; TRBD1 is a possible D gene (6 bases). Germline CDR1 is KGHSH and CDR2 is LQKENI. V was pared by 4 bases and J by 2 bases, with 12 bases between. The CDR3 has 16 residues. CDR3 amino acids: CASSQGEVTGANVLTF. CDR3 in DNA: TGTGCCAGCTCACAGGGGGAAGTGACTGGGGCCAACGTCCTGACTTTC.

The sample holds a few counts of this clone. The rearrangement links TRBV5-5 to TRBJ2-2; the match to TRBD2 covers 10 bases. Germline lookup yields CDR1 SGHKS and CDR2 YYEKEE (reference sequence). V dropped 3 bases and J dropped 5; count of bases not matched to a gene: 7. This CDR3 is built from 16 residues. The CDR3 here is CASSSSGGAGTGELFF. The CDR3 nucleotides read TGTGCCAGCAGCTCCAGCGGGGGGGCCGGTACCGGGGAGCTGTTTTTT.

Written as DNA, the CDR3 is TGCGCCAGCAGCCAGGGGGGAAGCCGGGGAGCTTTCTTT. Amino acids: CASSQGGSRGAFF. The gene calls are TRBV4-1 and TRBJ1-1, with TRBD1 as a possible D gene (5 bases). This CDR3 comprises 13 residues. The V and J ends lost 3 bases and 10 bases respectively, with 15 bases between them. Per the germline V gene, CDR1 is MGHRA and CDR2 is YSYEKL.

CDR3 sequence (DNA): TGCGCCAGCAGCTTGACTCGGACTAGCGCCTACAATGAGCAGTTCTTC. Amino acids: CASSLTRTSAYNEQFF. The chain employs TRBV5-1 and TRBJ2-1, with 9 nucleotides matching TRBD2. V lost 1 base to trimming and J lost 2 bases; unmatched junction nucleotides: 4. The CDR3 runs to 16 residues. Germline V gene data show CDR1 as SGHRS and CDR2 as YFSETQ.

This clone occurred once. The rearrangement links TRBV28 to TRBJ1-2, with 8 bases identical to TRBD1. Losses at the gene ends were 5 bases for V and 8 bases for J; bases not matched to a gene: 13. Germline CDR1 and CDR2: MDHEN and SYDVKM. This CDR3 is 15 amino acids long. CDR3 DNA: TGTGCCAGCAGTATTCCCCAACAGGGGGTGGAGGGCTACACCTTC. It is translated as CASSIPQQGVEGYTF.

The chain employs TRBV7-9 and TRBJ2-1, with D possibly matching TRBD1 (6 bases). CDR3 length: 12 amino acids. In germline, CDR1 is SEHNR, CDR2 FQNEAQ (reference sequence). V was clipped by 5 bases and J by 7 bases, with 9 bases between them. CDR3 sequence: CASSPGENEQFF. The DNA of the CDR3 is TGTGCCAGCAGCCCAGGGGAAAATGAGCAGTTCTTC.

This chain joins TRBV9 and TRBJ2-2, with D tentatively TRBD1 (6 bases). The ends were cut back, 0 bases at V and 1 base at J, with 10 bases in the middle. The CDR3 is made up of 16 amino acids. Germline-derived CDR1 and CDR2 are SGDLS and YYNGEE. CDR3 in DNA: TGTGCCAGCAGCGTAGAAGGCAGGGGGAACACCGGGGAGCTGTTTTTT. This sequence encodes CASSVEGRGNTGELFF.

The gene calls are TRBV21-1 and TRBJ1-2. TRBV21-1 is noted as a pseudogene. CDR3 length equals 14 residues. The CDR3 loop reads CASSKDRHSRGYTF. In DNA form, the CDR3 reads TGTGCCAGCAGCAAAGATCGCCATTCGCGGGGCTACACCTTC.

Here the CDR3 DNA reads TGTGCCAGCAGCCAAGTGCGAACAGATACGCAGTATTTT. Protein sequence: CASSQVRTDTQYF. The gene calls are TRBV4-2 and TRBJ2-3; D remains ambiguous. CDR3 length equals 13 residues. The V end lost 1 base, the J end lost 3 bases, and 5 bases lay between the germline ends. Per germline, CDR1 LGHNA and CDR2 YNFKEQ.

Comment on this clone: Different DNA sequences within this sample yield the same CDR3. The V and J genes are TRBV5-1 and TRBJ1-1; possible D gene TRBD1, 6 bases. Trimming stripped 0 bases from V and 1 base from J, with 7 bases between. This CDR3 contains 14 residues. Germline V gene lookup returns CDR1 SGHRS and CDR2 YFSETQ. CDR3 DNA: TGCGCCAGCAGCTTGGAAGGGGGGAACACTGAAGCTTTCTTT. Translating it yields CASSLEGGNTEAFF.

The chain combines TRBV11-3 with TRBJ2-3; TRBD2 matches at 9 bases. V gave up 4 bases and J gave up 0 bases; unmatched junction bases: 8. CDR3 length equals 17 residues. The V gene's germline CDR1 is SGHNT and CDR2 YENEEA. This CDR3 is CASSSPFAGGSTDTQYF. CDR3 nucleotides: TGTGCCAGCAGCTCCCCCTTCGCGGGGGGGAGCACAGATACGCAGTATTTT.